This TCR beta chain was profiled in a study of PD-1 blockade in classical Hodgkin lymphoma. A remark on this clone: Its cognate antigen is unknown.

Using immunoSEQ multiplex PCR, the repertoire was profiled, and TCRdb retains in-frame clones only, with some absent. Here the sample spans about 12,000 clones, around nine tenths being singletons. Exposure to brentuximab vedotin varied, and each patient had relapsed following autologous stem cell transplantation. The CDR3 consists of 13 residues. CDR1 and CDR2 from the germline V gene are GTSNPN and SVGIG (reference sequence). Trimming left V 4 bases short and J 3 bases short, with 10 bases between. Findings of the study overall: The study found complete responders had baseline diversity similar to newly diagnosed patients.

The clonotype originates from a human donor with classical Hodgkin lymphoma. This sequence joins TRBV30 and TRBJ2-4; D is possibly TRBD2 (6 bases). The source material was peripheral blood mononuclear cells (PBMCs), sampled at baseline. This chain's CDR3 is CAWTPSVKNIQYF. The CDR3 DNA follows: TGTGCCTGGACGCCTAGCGTCAAAAACATTCAGTACTTC.